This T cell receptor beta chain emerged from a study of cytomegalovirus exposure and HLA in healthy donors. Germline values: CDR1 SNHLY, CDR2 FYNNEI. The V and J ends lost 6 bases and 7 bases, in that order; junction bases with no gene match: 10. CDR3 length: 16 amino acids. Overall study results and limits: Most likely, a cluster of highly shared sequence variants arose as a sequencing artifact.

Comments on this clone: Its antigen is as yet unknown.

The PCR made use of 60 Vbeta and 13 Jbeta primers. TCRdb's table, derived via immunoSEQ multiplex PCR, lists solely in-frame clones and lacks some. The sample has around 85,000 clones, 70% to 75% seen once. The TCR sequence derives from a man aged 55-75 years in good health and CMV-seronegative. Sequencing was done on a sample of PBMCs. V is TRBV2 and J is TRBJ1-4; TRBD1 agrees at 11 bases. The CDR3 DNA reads TGTGCCAGCAGGGGGACAGGGGGGGAAGTAACTGAAAAACTGTTTTTT. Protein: CASRGTGGEVTEKLFF. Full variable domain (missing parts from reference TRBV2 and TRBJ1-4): EPEVTQTPSHQVTQMGQEVILRCVPISNHLYFYWYRQILGQKVEFLVSFYNNEISEKSEIFDDQFSVERPDGSNFTLKIRSTKLEDSAMYFCASRGTGGEVTEKLFFGSGTQLSVL.